This TCR beta chain was captured by sequencing in a study of blood T cell repertoires in COVID-19. Study details: Both acute and convalescent COVID-19 samples were obtained from the United States, Italy and Spain. T cells, B-cell-depleted T cells, or PBMCs provided the cDNA or gDNA that served as material.

The CDR3 covers 12 residues. Original methodology: How many nucleated cells were present was estimated from reference gene primer amplification. Measured with immunoSEQ multiplex PCR; TCRdb has only the in-frame clones, and not every one. V and J calls and clone size are as listed in that table; D and trimming were resolved from the DNA. Of about 20,000 clones listed, approximately 90% are singletons. The sample taken for sequencing was peripheral blood. The rearrangement links TRBV21-1 to TRBJ1-1. TRBV21-1 is described as a pseudogene. This receptor was taken from a woman aged 55 to 70 with active COVID-19. This CDR3 is CASSNSNTEAFF. DNA of the CDR3: TGTGCCAGCAGCAATAGCAACACTGAAGCTTTCTTT.